Each of the 13 T cell receptor beta chains below was sequenced from the same sample in a study of blood T cell repertoires in COVID-19. Sequenced by immunoSEQ multiplex PCR; TCRdb stores in-frame clones only, minus some. The sample comprises tens of thousands of clones, 80% to 90% of which are singletons, and 36% rests with the top ten. Sequenced: peripheral blood. Receptors were obtained from a man between 65 and 85 years old with acute or convalescent COVID-19.

This chain uses TRBV19 with TRBJ2-3, with TRBD2 matching 11 bases. Germline V CDR1 and CDR2: LNHDA, SQIVND (reference sequence). With V trimmed by 5 bases and J by 2 bases, 6 bases remained unmatched. CDR3 length: 16 residues. The CDR3 nucleotides are TGTGCCAGTAGTTTGCTAGCGGGGGGTTCCACAGATACGCAGTATTTT. Its protein product is CASSLLAGGSTDTQYF.

The chain is built from TRBV2 and TRBJ1-5; possible D gene TRBD1, 6 bases. This CDR3 contains 15 residues. In germline, CDR1 is SNHLY, CDR2 FYNNEI. Trimming cost V 4 bases and J 2 bases, with 12 bases left between them. CDR3 coding DNA: TGTGCCAGCAGTGGGCAGGGGAGAGGCAATCAGCCCCAGCATTTT. It is translated as CASSGQGRGNQPQHF.

DNA for the CDR3: TGTGCCAGCAGTCCGAGGGGACAGGGGAAATACGAGCAGTACTTC. It translates to CASSPRGQGKYEQYF. The chain is built from TRBV27 and TRBJ2-7, with 10 bases aligning to TRBD1. This CDR3 contains 15 residues. Trimming took 5 bases from V and 4 from J; bases not matched to a gene: 8. The germline V gene encodes CDR1 MNHEY and CDR2 SMNVEV (reference sequence).

The rearrangement uses TRBV27 and TRBJ2-7; 10 bases match TRBD1. Germline CDR1 MNHEY, CDR2 SMNVEV (reference sequence). The CDR3 is 16 amino acids. The junction had 10 bases not matched to a gene; V was cut back by 5 bases and J by 3 bases. The CDR3 spells CASSRIPGQGIYEQYF. The DNA for the CDR3 is TGTGCCAGCAGTCGGATCCCGGGACAGGGGATCTACGAGCAGTACTTC.

In this sample, this clone turned up a few times. This chain joins TRBV19 and TRBJ1-6; 8 bases are shared with TRBD1. The ends lost 5 bases at V and 10 bases at J; junction bases unmatched: 7. Germline CDR1 and CDR2: LNHDA and SQIVND (reference sequence). The length of the CDR3 is 14 residues. In DNA, the CDR3 is TGTGCCAGTAGTGGAGCAGGGGGCGGGTCACCCCTCCACTTT. It codes for CASSGAGGGSPLHF.

The rearrangement uses TRBV5-4 and TRBJ1-4; no definite D call. Germline V gene data show CDR1 as SGHNT and CDR2 as YYREEE (reference sequence). V lost 2 bases and J 8 bases, leaving 13 bases between the germline ends. CDR3 size: 14 residues. The CDR3 spells CASSFGPSKEKLFF. In DNA, the CDR3 is TGTGCCAGCAGCTTCGGCCCTAGCAAGGAAAAACTGTTTTTT.

The genes are TRBV7-6 and TRBJ2-1; 10 bases are a match to TRBD2. CDR1 SGHVS and CDR2 FNYEAQ come from the germline V gene. This CDR3 region has 20 residues. J was trimmed by 0 bases and V by 3 bases; bases with no gene match: 14. The CDR3 here is CASSLGLAGVVRASYNEQFF. The CDR3 DNA follows: TGTGCCAGCAGCTTGGGGCTAGCGGGAGTCGTAAGGGCCTCCTACAATGAGCAGTTCTTC. Full variable domain (missing parts from reference TRBV7-6 and TRBJ2-1): GAGVSQSPRYKVTKRGQDVALRCDPISGHVSLYWYRQALGQGPEFLTYFNYEAQQDKSGLPNDRFSAERPEGSISTLTIQRTEQRDSAMYRCASSLGLAGVVRASYNEQFFGPGTRLTVL.

The chain couples TRBV5-1 to TRBJ1-5; D ambiguous. From germline, CDR1 is SGHRS and CDR2 YFSETQ. This CDR3 region has 14 residues. Trimming took 0 bases from V and 6 from J, leaving 10 bases between them. This CDR3 reads CASSLDGVGQPQHF. The CDR3 DNA reads TGCGCCAGCAGCTTGGATGGAGTCGGTCAGCCCCAGCATTTT.

This rearrangement joins TRBV11-2 to TRBJ2-1, with D hard to call. Germline V gene lookup returns CDR1 SGHAT and CDR2 FQNNGV. The CDR3 has 14 residues. Trimming shortened V by 7 bases and J by 0 bases, and 10 bases separated the two germline ends. DNA of the CDR3: TGTGCCAGCACTTACTCCTTCTCCTACAATGAGCAGTTCTTC. The encoded protein is CASTYSFSYNEQFF.

V is TRBV12-3 or TRBV12-4 and J is TRBJ1-5; D gene unclear. V was trimmed by 5 bases and J by 4 bases, leaving 6 bases between them. The CDR3 contains 12 residues. The CDR3 spells CASSRGNQPQHF. The CDR3, as DNA: TGTGCCAGCAGTAGAGGAAATCAGCCCCAGCATTTT.

The chain has TRBV19 and TRBJ1-5; D gene ambiguous. The germline V gene has CDR1 LNHDA and CDR2 SQIVND (reference sequence). The CDR3 loop spans 16 amino acids. Trimming took 10 bases from V and 0 from J, leaving 19 bases between them. CDR3 nucleotide sequence: TGTGCCACCCAAAACCGGTTGGCAGGTAGCAATCAGCCCCAGCATTTT. This translates into CATQNRLAGSNQPQHF.

V usage is TRBV12-3 or TRBV12-4 and J usage is TRBJ1-4, with 7 bases identical to TRBD1. V lost 6 bases and J lost 12; bases outside the gene matches: 4. The CDR3 spans 11 residues. CDR3 sequence: CASRGGTELFF. The CDR3 coding sequence is TGTGCCAGCAGGGGTGGGACAGAACTGTTTTTT.

The chain couples TRBV20-1 to TRBJ1-4; D may be TRBD1 (5 bases). The CDR3 has 11 residues. From germline, CDR1 is DFQATT and CDR2 SNEGSKA (reference sequence). Trimming left V 5 bases short and J 10 bases short, with 11 bases between. The chain's CDR3 is CSAYMGPKLFF. CDR3 DNA: TGCAGTGCTTACATGGGGCCAAAACTGTTTTTT.